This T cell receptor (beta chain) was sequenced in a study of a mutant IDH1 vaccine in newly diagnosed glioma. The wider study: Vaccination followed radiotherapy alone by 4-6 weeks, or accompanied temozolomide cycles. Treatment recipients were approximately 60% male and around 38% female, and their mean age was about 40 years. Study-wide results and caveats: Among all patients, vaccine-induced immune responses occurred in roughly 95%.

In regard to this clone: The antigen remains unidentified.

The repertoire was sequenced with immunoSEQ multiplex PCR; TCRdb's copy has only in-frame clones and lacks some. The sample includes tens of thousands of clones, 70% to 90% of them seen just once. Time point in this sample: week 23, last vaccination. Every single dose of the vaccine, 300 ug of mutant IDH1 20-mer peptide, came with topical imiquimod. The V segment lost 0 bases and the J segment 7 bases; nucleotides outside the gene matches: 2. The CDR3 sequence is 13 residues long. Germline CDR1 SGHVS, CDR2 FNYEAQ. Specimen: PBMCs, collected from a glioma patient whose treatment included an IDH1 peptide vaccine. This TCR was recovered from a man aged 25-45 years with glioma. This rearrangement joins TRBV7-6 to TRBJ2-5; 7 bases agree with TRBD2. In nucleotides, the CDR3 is TGTGCCAGCAGCTTAGCCCAGCGGGGGACCCAGTACTTC. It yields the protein CASSLAQRGTQYF. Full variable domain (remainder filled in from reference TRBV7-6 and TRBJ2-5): GAGVSQSPRYKVTKRGQDVALRCDPISGHVSLYWYRQALGQGPEFLTYFNYEAQQDKSGLPNDRFSAERPEGSISTLTIQRTEQRDSAMYRCASSLAQRGTQYFGPGTRLLVL.